A single sample is the source of the 2 T cell receptor beta chains below, sequenced in a study of blood T cells in healthy people across ages. With a J-beta primer mix and a sample-barcoded 5' primer, a second PCR ran about 7 to 11 cycles. TCRdb re-called the 5' RACE reads with MiXCR, one entry per CDR3 protein. The sample lists under 1,000,000 distinct CDR3 sequences; around 36% were seen once. Sequencing was carried out using blood. Receptor source: a man between 18 and 35 years old in good health.

To note about this clonotype: A much larger clone lies a single base off, so this may be a read error. This sequence joins TRBV29-1 and TRBJ2-7, with TRBD1 identical over 8 bases. CDR3 size: 14 residues. CDR1 is SQVTM and CDR2 is ANQGSEA in the germline V gene. This CDR3 reads CSVEGPGQEYERYF. In DNA, the CDR3 is TGCAGCGTTGAAGGACCGGGACAGGAATACGAGCGGTACTTC.

This clonotype was seen a handful of times. The chain is built from TRBV18 and TRBJ1-2; D ambiguous. From germline, CDR1 is KGHSH and CDR2 LQKENI. This CDR3 has 13 amino acids. Trimming took off 2 bases at V and 2 bases at J, with 6 bases between the two ends. The CDR3 protein is CASSPADNYGYTF. CDR3 sequence (DNA): TGTGCCAGCTCACCAGCGGACAACTATGGCTACACCTTC.